A selection of T cell receptor beta chains follows, all from one sample in a study of response to subunit inactivated influenza vaccine. TCRdb re-analysed the RT-PCR reads in MiXCR, keeping a single row per CDR3 protein. The top ten clones hold 10% of a sample with 860,000 or so distinct CDR3 sequences, 21% of them seen once. The sample was PBMCs from blood, taken roughly 5 days after vaccination. These receptors were obtained from a man aged 50 or older who received an inactivated influenza vaccine. The CDR3 runs from the conserved cysteine through the conserved F or W. A D gene is named only where the DNA matches it firmly. Some rows have no size entry. The others give once, few or many, or a class for an expanded clone.

TRBJ1-5	TRBD1	TRBV6-2/TRBV6-3	few	TGTGCCAGCAGTTTCGGGACAGGAGCGAGGAAGCCCCAGCATTTT	CASSFGTGARKPQHF
TRBJ2-1	TRBD2	TRBV4-2	few	TGTGCCAGCAGCCAAGGACTAGCGGGAAGTGATGAGCAGTTCTTC	CASSQGLAGSDEQFF
TRBJ2-1	NA	TRBV7-2	few	TGTGCCAGCAGCTCTCGGGACTCACATCGCAATGAGCAGTTCTTC	CASSSRDSHRNEQFF
TRBJ1-1	NA	TRBV20-1	few	TGCAGTGCTCCCGATCGAGAACTCATGAACACTGAAGCTTTCTTT	CSAPDRELMNTEAFF
TRBJ2-7	NA	TRBV9	NA	TGTGCCAGCAGCGTAGGGCCCTCAGACACCTACGAGCAGTACTTC	CASSVGPSDTYEQYF
TRBJ2-7	NA	TRBV28	NA	TGTGGCAGCAGTTTGTGGCCCTACGAGCAGTACTTC	CGSSLWPYEQYF
TRBJ2-5	NA	TRBV5-1	NA	TGCGCCAGCAGCCTAGAAGGGGCATGGACGGAGACCCAGTACTTC	CASSLEGAWTETQYF
TRBJ2-7	TRBD2	TRBV7-9	few	TGTGCCAGCAGCGTAACAACTAGCGGGAGGTTAGGTTACGAGCAGTACTTC	CASSVTTSGRLGYEQYF
TRBJ2-5	NA	TRBV6-1	few	TGTGCCAGCAAGCGGGTTCCCCTCCAAGAGACCCAGTACTTC	CASKRVPLQETQYF
TRBJ1-2	TRBD1	TRBV6-2/TRBV6-3	few	TGTGCCAGCAGTCACAGGGGGCTATCCAACTATGGCTACACCTTC	CASSHRGLSNYGYTF
TRBJ2-2	NA	TRBV5-1	many	TGCGCCAGCAGTACGGGCCAATACACCGGGGAGCTGTTTTTT	CASSTGQYTGELFF
TRBJ1-1	NA	TRBV20-1	many	TGCAGTGCCCGCGGGGGGGCGAACACTGAAGCTTTCTTT	CSARGGANTEAFF
TRBJ2-1	TRBD2	TRBV5-5	NA	TGTGCCAGCAGCCAACTAGCGGACCCAAACAATGAGCAGTTCTTC	CASSQLADPNNEQFF
TRBJ2-3	NA	TRBV11-2	few	TGTGCCAGCAGCTTATCCCCCAACGAGATAGCCAGACTTAGCACAGATACGCAGTATTTT	CASSLSPNEIARLSTDTQYF
TRBJ2-7	NA	TRBV28	few	TGTGCCAGCAGCTACCCCCTGGTCGGAGAGCAGTACTTC	CASSYPLVGEQYF
TRBJ2-7	NA	TRBV20-1	NA	TGCAGTGCTAGAAGGGGATTGAGCGAGCAGTACTTC	CSARRGLSEQYF
TRBJ2-4	TRBD1	TRBV12-3/TRBV12-4	few	TGTGCCAGCAGTTTAAATCAGGGGGACATTCAGTACTTC	CASSLNQGDIQYF
TRBJ2-7	TRBD2	TRBV4-2	NA	TGTGCCAGCAGCCAAGGAACTAGCGGGAGGGCCTTAGTTTTCGAGCAGTACTTC	CASSQGTSGRALVFEQYF
TRBJ2-5	NA	TRBV5-1	NA	TGCGCCAGCAGCTTGGCCCGCAGGGGGGAGGAGACCCAGTACTTC	CASSLARRGEETQYF
TRBJ1-1	TRBD1	TRBV10-3	few	TGTGCCATCACATCGACAGGGCGGGGGACTGAAGCTTTCTTT	CAITSTGRGTEAFF
TRBJ2-7	NA	TRBV12-3/TRBV12-4	NA	TGTGCCAGCACGGGGCAGGGGATTTGGTACGAGCAGTACTTC	CASTGQGIWYEQYF
TRBJ2-5	TRBD2	TRBV4-2	many	TGTGCCAGCAGCATGACTAGCGGGAGGGCTCAAGAGACCCAGTACTTC	CASSMTSGRAQETQYF
TRBJ1-2	TRBD1	TRBV7-2	NA	TGTGCCAGCAGCCGCCCAACGACAGGGAACGGCTACACCTTC	CASSRPTTGNGYTF
TRBJ1-2	NA	TRBV11-2	few	TGTGCCAGCAGCTTTACAGGAGTGTACGGAGGCTACACCTTC	CASSFTGVYGGYTF
TRBJ2-1	NA	TRBV20-1	few	TGCAGTGCTAGAGTAAGGGGAACCTACAATGAGCAGTTCTTC	CSARVRGTYNEQFF
TRBJ2-7	TRBD2	TRBV28	few	TGTGCCAGCAGTTTATTCCGCGGACTAGCGGGATCCTACGAGCAGTACTTC	CASSLFRGLAGSYEQYF
TRBJ2-3	NA	TRBV20-1	few	TGCAGTGCTCCTAGCCGACCCACAGATACGCAGTATTTT	CSAPSRPTDTQYF
TRBJ2-2	NA	TRBV5-5	many	TGTGCCAGCAGCACACTTGGGCCCGGGGAGCTGTTTTTT	CASSTLGPGELFF
TRBJ2-1	TRBD2	TRBV19	NA	TGTGCCAGTAGTATTTTTAGCGGGAGACAGTTCTTC	CASSIFSGRQFF
TRBJ2-1	NA	TRBV7-7	many	TGTGCTAGCAGCCAAAGTCCGGGGAGGAATGAGCAGTTCTTC	CASSQSPGRNEQFF
TRBJ2-4	TRBD1	TRBV29-1	few	TGCAGCGTTGAAGATCCGGACAGGGGGCAGGGAAACATTCAGTACTTC	CSVEDPDRGQGNIQYF
TRBJ2-1	TRBD2	TRBV20-1	NA	TGCAGTGCTAGAGACACAAGATTAGCGGGAGATTTCAATGAGCAGTTCTTC	CSARDTRLAGDFNEQFF
TRBJ2-1	NA	TRBV6-2/TRBV6-3	NA	TGTGCCAGCAGGAGGGGGTCTTACAATGAGCAGTTCTTC	CASRRGSYNEQFF
TRBJ2-1	NA	TRBV6-2/TRBV6-3	NA	TGTGCCAGCAGTTACGAAGAGGCTGACAATGAGCAGTTCTTC	CASSYEEADNEQFF
TRBJ2-3	NA	TRBV5-1	NA	TGCGCCAGCAGCTTGGCCGATATTCCGGCTCGCACAGATACGCAGTATTTT	CASSLADIPARTDTQYF
TRBJ1-5	NA	TRBV29-1	few	TGCAGCGTTGTATGCATGGGGCCGGGTCGGCCCCAGCATTTT	CSVVCMGPGRPQHF
TRBJ2-3	NA	TRBV20-1	few	TGCAGTGCTAGAGGCCGCCAGTTCGGCAGCACAGATACGCAGTATTTT	CSARGRQFGSTDTQYF
TRBJ2-5	TRBD2	TRBV20-1	NA	TGCAGTGCTGCGCTGGGCGGGAGCGGAGAGACCCAGTACTTC	CSAALGGSGETQYF
TRBJ2-2	NA	TRBV3-1	NA	TGTGCCTCCGGCAGGGGCGCGGGCACCGGGGAGCTGTTTTTT	CASGRGAGTGELFF
TRBJ2-1	NA	TRBV20-1	few	TGCAGTGCTAGGTCCTTCGACAATGAGCAGTTCTTC	CSARSFDNEQFF
TRBJ1-1	NA	TRBV5-1	many	TGCGCCAGCAACCCGGGGGGCGGACTGAACACTGAAGCTTTCTTT	CASNPGGGLNTEAFF
TRBJ1-2	NA	TRBV7-2	NA	TGTGCCAGCAGCTTAGTTGGGATCTCTGGCTACACCTTC	CASSLVGISGYTF
TRBJ2-7	NA	TRBV7-2	NA	TGTGCCAGCAGCTTAGACAGTTTCTACGAGCAGTACTTC	CASSLDSFYEQYF
TRBJ2-5	NA	TRBV24-1	few	TGTGCCACCAGTGATTCCGGGCAAGAGGCCCAGTACTTC	CATSDSGQEAQYF
TRBJ1-2	TRBD1	TRBV11-2	few	TGTGCCAGCAGCTTAACCGGGACAGGGGGCGCACAAGGCTACACCTTC	CASSLTGTGGAQGYTF
TRBJ1-2	TRBD1	TRBV20-1	many	TGCAGTGCTAGAGACGGGACAGGAATATCGTATGGCTACACCTTC	CSARDGTGISYGYTF
TRBJ2-7	NA	TRBV6-2/TRBV6-3	few	TGTGCCAGCAGCGCCCTCGGATACGAGCAGTACTTC	CASSALGYEQYF
TRBJ2-5	NA	TRBV5-5	few	TGTGCCAGCAGCCCCCCAAGGGGAGAGACCCAGTACTTC	CASSPPRGETQYF
TRBJ2-5	TRBD2	TRBV7-9	few	TGTGCCAGCAGCACGACCTTAGCGGGGGCCCAAGAGACCCAGTACTTC	CASSTTLAGAQETQYF
TRBJ2-3	TRBD1	TRBV5-5	few	TGTGCCAGCAGAAAAACAGGGGTGAGATCCACAGATACGCAGTATTTT	CASRKTGVRSTDTQYF
TRBJ2-7	NA	TRBV5-6	NA	TGTGCCAGCAGCTTGGGGTCAGCTACCCGCTTTTACGAGCAGTACTTC	CASSLGSATRFYEQYF
TRBJ2-1	TRBD1	TRBV10-3	few	TGTGCCATCAGAGCCAGCCGGGACAGCTCCTACAATGAGCAGTTCTTC	CAIRASRDSSYNEQFF
TRBJ2-7	NA	TRBV15	many	TGTGCCACCAGCAGAGATCGGGGCTACGAGCAGTACTTC	CATSRDRGYEQYF
TRBJ2-7	TRBD2	TRBV28	few	TGTGCCAGCAGTTTCACTAGCGGAGTGATCTACGAGCAGTACTTC	CASSFTSGVIYEQYF
TRBJ1-2	NA	TRBV11-2	NA	TGTGCCAGCAGCTTAGTCGGGGGAGACTATGGCTACACCTTC	CASSLVGGDYGYTF
TRBJ1-2	NA	TRBV21-1	NA	TGTGCCAGCAATTATCTCCTACGGGACAGGGGGCTGGGCTACACCTTC	CASNYLLRDRGLGYTF
TRBJ2-7	TRBD1	TRBV5-6	NA	TGTGCCAGCAGCTTGGTGACAGGGGCCTCCTACGAGCAGTACTTC	CASSLVTGASYEQYF
TRBJ2-1	NA	TRBV21-1	few	TGTGCCAGTTGGGGACGAGGACGGAATGAGCAGTTCTTC	CASWGRGRNEQFF
TRBJ2-3	TRBD2	TRBV20-1	many	TGCAGTGCTAGGGCTACTGGACTAGCGGGAGTCCCCTCTACCACAGATACGCAGTATTTT	CSARATGLAGVPSTTDTQYF
TRBJ1-5	NA	TRBV27	NA	TGTGCCAGCAGAGGGGGAAATAGCAATCAGCCCCAGCATTTT	CASRGGNSNQPQHF